These 10 T cell receptor beta chains were all obtained from the same sample, sequenced in a study of T cells in Graves' hyperthyroidism and ophthalmopathy. RNA transcripts yielded amplified TCR beta CDR3 regions. The HTBI primer set served for first-round RT-PCR of the TCR CDR3. TCRdb re-called the multiplex PCR reads with MiXCR, one entry per CDR3 protein. The table includes about 510,000 distinct CDR3 sequences, approximately 49% detected once. The sequenced material came from peripheral blood or thyroid tissue (not recorded which). The source is an adult woman with Graves' disease, either hyperthyroidism or ophthalmopathy (not recorded which).

The chain uses TRBV6-1 and TRBJ1-5; TRBD1 agrees at 8 bases. The V and J ends lost 4 bases and 7 bases, in that order; junction bases with no gene match: 3. The CDR3 has 13 residues. Germline assignment: CDR1 MNHNS and CDR2 SASEGT. For the CDR3, the DNA is TGTGCCAGCAGTGGGACAGGGCGGCAGCCCCAGCATTTT. Translated, it gives CASSGTGRQPQHF.

This chain uses TRBV15 with TRBJ1-2; possibly TRBD1 for D (6 bases). V was clipped by 3 bases and J by 6 bases, with 14 bases between them. Germline V lookup: CDR1 LNHNV, CDR2 YYDKDF (reference sequence). CDR3 length: 14 amino acids. The CDR3 loop reads CATSSEVRGDGYTF. In DNA form, the CDR3 reads TGTGCCACCAGCAGCGAGGTCAGGGGTGATGGCTACACCTTC.

The chain employs TRBV19 and TRBJ2-7; no clear D gene. The CDR3 is 13 residues long. V lost 2 bases, J lost 0 bases, and 5 bases lay in between. Germline V gene data show CDR1 as LNHDA and CDR2 as SQIVND (reference sequence). In DNA, the CDR3 is TGTGCCAGTAGTATAACAGCCTCCTACGAGCAGTACTTC. This translates into CASSITASYEQYF.

The chain employs TRBV12-3 or TRBV12-4 and TRBJ2-7; D possibly uses TRBD1 or TRBD2 (5 bases each). Trimming stripped 3 bases from V and 5 bases from J, with 14 bases between. The CDR3 totals 14 residues. The CDR3 DNA reads as TGTGCCAGCAGTTTTAGCAGGGACGCCCACGAGCAGTACTTC. Encoded protein: CASSFSRDAHEQYF.

The chain recombines TRBV13 with TRBJ1-2; TRBD1 agrees at 8 bases. The trim removed 5 bases at V and 6 bases at J, leaving 5 bases unmatched. The germline CDR1 and CDR2 sequences are PRHDT and FYEKMQ (reference sequence). The length of the CDR3 is 13 residues. The CDR3 DNA sequence: TGTGCCAGCAGCCGGACAGGGTTTCATGGCTACACCTTC. The encoded protein is CASSRTGFHGYTF.

In this sample, this clonotype turned up many times. The CDR3 sequence: CASSLLAVQETQYF. In DNA, the CDR3 is TGTGCCAGCAGCCTACTAGCGGTACAAGAGACCCAGTACTTC. The rearrangement uses TRBV12-3 or TRBV12-4 and TRBJ2-5, with 8 bases identical to TRBD2. The V and J ends lost 6 bases and 2 bases, in that order; junction bases with no gene match: 5. The CDR3 totals 14 residues.

The sample holds many counts of this clonotype. This rearrangement joins TRBV5-6 to TRBJ1-6, with TRBD1 identical over 8 bases. In germline, CDR1 is SGHDT, CDR2 YYEEEE. The CDR3 length is 18 residues. Trimming removed 5 bases from V and 9 bases from J; junction bases left unmatched: 19. CDR3 loop: CASSSTSRRQGQFSPLHF. DNA for the CDR3: TGTGCCAGCAGTTCGACCTCCAGAAGACAGGGGCAGTTTTCACCCCTCCACTTT.

The chain is built from TRBV20-1 and TRBJ2-3; D gene ambiguous. The J call may be faulty, since TRBJ1-5 better matches the DNA end. This CDR3 has 15 residues. Germline assignment: CDR1 DFQATT and CDR2 SNEGSKA (reference sequence). In nucleotides, the CDR3 is TGCAGTGCTCGAGGAAGACTAGCGAACATGGATACGCAGCATTTT. Translated, it gives CSARGRLANMDTQHF.

The chain combines TRBV19 with TRBJ2-7; D remains ambiguous. V was clipped by 9 bases and J by 2 bases, with 20 bases between them. CDR1 is LNHDA and CDR2 is SQIVND in the germline V gene (reference sequence). CDR3 length: 15 amino acids. CDR3 amino acids: CASSPRATETYEQYF. CDR3 in DNA: TGTGCCAGCAGCCCTCGGGCCACCGAGACCTACGAGCAGTACTTC.

This clonotype occurred many times. V gene TRBV19 combines with J gene TRBJ2-2, with 8 bases fitting TRBD2. CDR1 LNHDA and CDR2 SQIVND come from the germline V gene (reference sequence). The CDR3 consists of 17 residues. V trimming: 2 bases; J trimming: 4 bases; junction bases outside the gene matches: 9. The CDR3 nucleotides are TGTGCCAGTAGTATAAAGAGCGGGAGCGGTGTCACCGGGGAGCTGTTTTTT. This encodes CASSIKSGSGVTGELFF. Full variable domain (outside the CDR3, taken from reference TRBV19 and TRBJ2-2): DGGITQSPKYLFRKEGQNVTLSCEQNLNHDAMYWYRQDPGQGLRLIYYSQIVNDFQKGDIAEGYSVSREKKESFPLTVTSAQKNPTAFYLCASSIKSGSGVTGELFFGEGSRLTVL.